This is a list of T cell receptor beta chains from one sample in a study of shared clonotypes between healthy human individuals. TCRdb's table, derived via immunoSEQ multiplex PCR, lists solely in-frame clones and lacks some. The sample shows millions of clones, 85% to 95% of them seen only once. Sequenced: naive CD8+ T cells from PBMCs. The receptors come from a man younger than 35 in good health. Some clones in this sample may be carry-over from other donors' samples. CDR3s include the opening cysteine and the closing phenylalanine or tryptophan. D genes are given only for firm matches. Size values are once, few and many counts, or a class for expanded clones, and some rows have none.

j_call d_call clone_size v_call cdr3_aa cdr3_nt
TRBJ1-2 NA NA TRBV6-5 CASSYSPGGDGYTF TGTGCCAGCAGTTACTCCCCCGGGGGGGATGGCTACACCTTC
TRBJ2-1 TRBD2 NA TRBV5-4 CASSLPPALAGYNEQFF TGTGCCAGCAGTCTCCCCCCAGCTCTAGCGGGATACAATGAGCAGTTCTTC
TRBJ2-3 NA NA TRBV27 CASSLRLAGADTQYF TGTGCCAGCAGTTTGAGACTAGCAGGGGCAGATACGCAGTATTTT
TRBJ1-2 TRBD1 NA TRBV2 CASWTGGYGYTF TGTGCCAGCTGGACAGGGGGCTATGGCTACACCTTC
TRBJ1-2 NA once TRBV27 CASSPQGHPHGYTF TGTGCCAGCAGTCCCCAAGGTCACCCTCATGGCTACACCTTC
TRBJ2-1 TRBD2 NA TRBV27 CASSWTRGEQFF TGTGCCAGCAGTTGGACTAGAGGGGAGCAGTTCTTC
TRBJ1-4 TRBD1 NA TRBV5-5 CASSLVDGGTGREKLFF TGTGCCAGCAGCTTGGTAGATGGGGGGACAGGGCGCGAAAAACTGTTTTTT
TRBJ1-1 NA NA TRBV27 CASSSTRWVNTEAFF TGTGCCAGCAGTTCCACCCGGTGGGTTAACACTGAAGCTTTCTTT
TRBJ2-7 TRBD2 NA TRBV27 CASSLLPTSPYEQYF TGTGCCAGCAGTCTTCTCCCGACTAGCCCCTACGAGCAGTACTTC
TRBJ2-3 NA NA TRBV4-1 CASSQDGRPRIGTQYF TGCGCCAGCAGCCAAGATGGGCGGCCGCGGATAGGTACGCAGTATTTT
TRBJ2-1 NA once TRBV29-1 CSVPAGASYNEQFF TGCAGCGTCCCTGCAGGGGCGTCCTACAATGAGCAGTTCTTC
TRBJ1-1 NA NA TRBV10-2 CASSGGSWGPNTEAFF TGCGCCAGCAGTGGTGGGTCGTGGGGCCCGAACACTGAAGCTTTCTTT
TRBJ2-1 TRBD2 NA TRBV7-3 CASSSTSGRPHEQFF TGTGCCAGCAGCTCTACTAGCGGGAGACCCCATGAGCAGTTCTTC
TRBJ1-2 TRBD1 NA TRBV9 CASSNTRDRSPSNYGYTF TGTGCCAGCAGCAACACCCGGGACAGGAGCCCCTCTAACTATGGCTACACCTTC
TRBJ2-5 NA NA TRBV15 CATSRATRPQETQYF TGTGCCACCAGCAGAGCGACTAGGCCCCAAGAGACCCAGTACTTC
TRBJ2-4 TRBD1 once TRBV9 CASSAHTDRDKNIQYF TGTGCCAGCAGCGCACATACGGACAGGGACAAAAACATTCAGTACTTC
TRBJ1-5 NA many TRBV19 CASSIRDSNQPQHF TGTGCCAGTAGTATACGGGATAGCAATCAGCCCCAGCATTTT